A selection of T cell receptor beta chains follows, all from one sample in a study of T cell repertoires in cytomegalovirus infection. TCRdb called the reads again in MiXCR, with one record for every CDR3 protein. The data contain roughly 500,000 distinct CDR3 sequences, roughly a third of them singletons. Their specific antigens are unknown. The sequences come from cultured PBMCs, collected from culture after CMV antigen stimulation. All receptors come from a human donor in good health (CMV status not recorded). Some clones in this sample may be carry-over from other donors' samples. CDR3s include the opening cysteine and the closing phenylalanine or tryptophan. A D gene is named only where the DNA matches it firmly. Not every row has a clone size; where given, it reads once, few, many or a size class.

v_gene	j_gene	abundance	d_gene	CDR3aa	CDR3nt
TRBV30	TRBJ2-3	many	TRBD1	CAWRSTGGSWDTQYF	TGTGCCTGGAGGAGCACAGGGGGGAGCTGGGATACGCAGTATTTT
TRBV7-2	TRBJ1-2	.	TRBD1	CASSLFKTGRSYTF	TGTGCCAGCAGCTTATTCAAGACAGGGAGGAGCTACACCTTC
TRBV4-1	TRBJ2-1	few	TRBD2	CASSHTSGGYNEQFF	TGCGCCAGCAGCCACACTAGCGGGGGCTACAATGAGCAGTTCTTC
TRBV2	TRBJ2-1	.	TRBD2	CATQRGGRINEQFF	TGTGCCACCCAGAGGGGCGGGAGGATCAATGAGCAGTTCTTC
TRBV7-3	TRBJ2-3	.	.	CASSLDNTQYF	TGTGCCAGCAGCTTAGACAATACGCAGTATTTT
TRBV4-3	TRBJ2-1	.	.	CASSQDRGYNEQFF	TGCGCCAGCAGCCAAGACCGGGGGTACAATGAGCAGTTCTTC
TRBV20-1	TRBJ2-4	.	TRBD2	CSARDRNREGAKNIQYF	TGCAGTGCTAGAGATCGGAACCGGGAGGGAGCCAAAAACATTCAGTACTTC
TRBV5-1	TRBJ2-3	few	TRBD2	CASSLGASGYASTDTQYF	TGCGCCAGCAGCTTGGGGGCTAGCGGCTATGCTAGCACAGATACGCAGTATTTT
TRBV19	TRBJ2-2	few	.	CASSIFGSTGELFF	TGTGCCAGTAGTATTTTCGGGAGCACCGGGGAGCTGTTTTTT
TRBV12-3/TRBV12-4	TRBJ2-5	once	.	CASSRTRYETQYF	TGTGCCAGCAGCCGAACTAGATATGAGACCCAGTACTTC
TRBV7-9	TRBJ1-4	.	.	CASSFLGGSTNEKLFF	TGTGCCAGCAGCTTCCTCGGGGGCTCAACTAATGAAAAACTGTTTTTT
TRBV7-2	TRBJ1-2	.	.	CASSLAQGHGYTF	TGTGCCAGCAGCTTAGCGCAGGGACATGGCTACACCTTC
TRBV6-5	TRBJ1-5	many	.	CASSYSGSNQPQHF	TGTGCCAGCAGTTACTCTGGAAGCAATCAGCCCCAGCATTTT
TRBV6-2/TRBV6-3	TRBJ1-5	.	.	CASSYSQDGGNQPQHF	TGTGCCAGCAGTTACTCTCAGGATGGAGGCAATCAGCCCCAGCATTTT
TRBV24-1	TRBJ1-1	.	.	CATSDFIGEAFF	TGTGCCACCAGTGATTTTATCGGAGAAGCTTTCTTT
TRBV28	TRBJ2-7	few	.	CASSLGTLSGEQYF	TGTGCCAGCAGCCTAGGGACTCTAAGTGGCGAGCAGTACTTC